This passage covers 18 T cell receptor beta chains from one sample sequenced in a study of blood T cells in healthy people across ages. For the second PCR, which ran for about 6 to 11 cycles, a sample-barcoded 5' primer and a J-beta primer mix were used. TCRdb called the 5' RACE reads again in MiXCR, with one record for every CDR3 protein. The table lists hundreds of thousands of distinct CDR3 sequences, around 48% of them singletons. Sequencing used blood. These receptor sequences come from a young man in good health.

The CDR3 loop is CASRYGEARGGTEAFF. The CDR3 DNA reads TGTGCCAGCAGATATGGGGAAGCCCGGGGGGGCACTGAAGCTTTCTTT. V usage is TRBV5-4 and J usage is TRBJ1-1, with D maybe TRBD1 (5 bases). Germline V gives CDR1 SGHNT, CDR2 YYREEE (reference sequence). V gave up 5 bases and J gave up 4 bases, with 21 bases separating them. The CDR3 covers 16 residues.

This clonotype was recorded at least ten times. CDR3 nucleotide sequence: TGCGCCAGCAGCCACCCACAGCGACCTGAGCAGTACTTC. Translated: CASSHPQRPEQYF. The chain employs TRBV5-1 and TRBJ2-7; D gene uncertain. This CDR3 contains 13 residues. Germline CDR1 reads SGHRS; CDR2 reads YFSETQ. The V gene lost 4 bases and the J gene lost 7 bases, with 15 bases spanning the gap.

The CDR3 spells CSGRLSNQPQHF. DNA for the CDR3: TGCAGTGGGCGACTTAGCAATCAGCCCCAGCATTTT. V usage is TRBV20-1 and J usage is TRBJ1-5; D gene ambiguous. The ends were cut back, 7 bases at V and 0 bases at J, with 7 bases in the middle. This CDR3 is 12 amino acids long. CDR1 DFQATT and CDR2 SNEGSKA come from the germline V gene (reference sequence).

As to this clonotype: This sequence may be a read error, since a much larger clone differs from it by one base. The V and J genes are TRBV6-5 and TRBJ2-3; D might be TRBD2 (6 bases). Trimming cost V 4 bases and J 1 base, with 15 bases left between them. In germline, CDR1 is MNHEY, CDR2 SVGAGI. The CDR3 runs to 16 residues. CDR3 DNA sequence: TGTGCCAGCAGTTCGGTAGCGGTGGCCGGCACAGATACGCAGTATTTT. This codes for CASSSVAVAGTDTQYF.

This clonotype was seen only a few times. The chain recombines TRBV28 with TRBJ2-7; 11 nucleotides match TRBD1. Trimming cost V 4 bases and J 3 bases; bases outside gene matches: 5. The length of the CDR3 is 15 residues. Per the germline V gene, CDR1 is MDHEN and CDR2 is SYDVKM. CDR3 residues: CASSSTGQGVYEQYF. Here the CDR3 DNA reads TGTGCCAGCAGTTCGACGGGACAGGGGGTCTACGAGCAGTACTTC.

The V call is TRBV27, the J call TRBJ1-2; D gene ambiguous. Trimming took 4 bases from V and 1 from J, leaving 19 bases between them. The CDR3 contains 17 residues. Germline CDR1 reads MNHEY; CDR2 reads SMNVEV (reference sequence). The CDR3: CASSSSYRTQVNYGYTF. The CDR3 DNA is TGTGCCAGCAGTTCCTCTTATAGGACGCAGGTTAACTATGGCTACACCTTC.

The chain employs TRBV7-2 and TRBJ1-2; 8 bases fit TRBD1. Germline V gives CDR1 SGHTA, CDR2 FQGNSA. The V gene end was trimmed by 1 base and the J gene end by 6 bases; junction bases not matched to a gene: 10. The CDR3 runs to 16 residues. In DNA form, the CDR3 reads TGTGCCAGCAGCTTAGGGGCTCCGGACAGGGTAAATGGCTACACCTTC. Amino acids: CASSLGAPDRVNGYTF.

This clonotype has just a few counts. This sequence joins TRBV5-5 and TRBJ1-5, with a possible D match to TRBD1 (6 bases). This CDR3 has 15 amino acids. In germline, CDR1 is SGHKS, CDR2 YYEKEE (reference sequence). Deletions cut 0 bases from V and 7 bases from J, with 14 bases between. CDR3 nucleotides: TGTGCCAGCAGCTTGGAAGGGGGGGGCGGGCAGCCCCAGCATTTT. It yields the protein CASSLEGGGGQPQHF.

The table lists this clonotype with a few counts. The chain joins TRBV7-9 to TRBJ2-5; perhaps TRBD2 as D (6 bases). V gave up 4 bases and J gave up 3 bases, with 12 bases separating them. The CDR3 extends over 14 amino acids. Germline lookup yields CDR1 SEHNR and CDR2 FQNEAQ (reference sequence). The CDR3 DNA follows: TGTGCCAGCAGCTCGGGTAGCGGAGAAGAGACCCAGTACTTC. This gives the protein CASSSGSGEETQYF.

This chain uses TRBV14 with TRBJ2-7; D may match TRBD1 or TRBD2 (5 bases each). The J call may not be correct, given that the DNA end is closer to TRBJ2-5. The germline V gene encodes CDR1 SGHDN and CDR2 FVKESK. The CDR3 sequence is 14 residues long. The CDR3 DNA reads TGTGCCAGCAGCCAGAGGGGCAGCGAAGGGACCCAGTACTTC. Amino acids: CASSQRGSEGTQYF.

This chain joins TRBV18 and TRBJ2-5; perhaps D is TRBD1 or TRBD2 (5 bases each). V was trimmed by 3 bases and J by 7 bases, leaving 18 bases between them. CDR1 KGHSH and CDR2 LQKENI come from the germline V gene. The CDR3 totals 15 residues. The CDR3 loop reads CASSPNRGSMGTQYF. In DNA, the CDR3 is TGTGCCAGCTCACCCAATCGGGGCTCCATGGGGACCCAGTACTTC.

This clonotype has more than one count but fewer than ten. The chain is built from TRBV5-1 and TRBJ2-4; TRBD1 matches at 10 bases. The CDR3 covers 14 residues. Trimming cost V 8 bases and J 7 bases; bases outside gene matches: 9. Germline V lookup: CDR1 SGHRS, CDR2 YFSETQ. CDR3 bases: TGCGCCAGTTCGACAGGGGGCGAAGTCAACATTCAGTACTTC. Translated, it gives CASSTGGEVNIQYF.

Here the CDR3 DNA reads TGTGCCAGCAGCTTAGAGCAGGGGTTGAGATCACCCCTCCACTTT. This gives the protein CASSLEQGLRSPLHF. This chain links TRBV7-2 with TRBJ1-6, with D possibly matching TRBD1 (6 bases). Trimming removed 1 base at V and 10 bases at J, with 14 bases between. The CDR3 has 15 residues. The germline CDR1 and CDR2 sequences are SGHTA and FQGNSA. Full variable domain (remainder filled in from reference TRBV7-2 and TRBJ1-6): GAGVSQSPSNKVTEKGKDVELRCDPISGHTALYWYRQSLGQGLEFLIYFQGNSAPDKSGLPSDRFSAERTGGSVSTLTIQRTQQEDSAVYLCASSLEQGLRSPLHFGNGTRLTVT.

This clonotype was counted a few times. The chain couples TRBV4-1 to TRBJ2-1; the match to TRBD2 covers 9 bases. CDR1 MGHRA and CDR2 YSYEKL come from the germline V gene. The ends lost 0 bases at V and 8 bases at J; junction bases unmatched: 5. The CDR3 spans 15 residues. The CDR3 coding sequence is TGCGCCAGCAGCCAAGATGCGCGGGGGGGAGATGAGCAGTTCTTC. Its protein product is CASSQDARGGDEQFF.

The sample holds a few counts of this clonotype. The CDR3 sequence: CASTVDGSYEQYF. The DNA for the CDR3 is TGTGCCAGCACCGTAGACGGCTCCTACGAGCAGTACTTC. J is TRBJ2-7 and V is TRBV12-3 or TRBV12-4, with D uncertain. This CDR3 comprises 13 residues. V dropped 7 bases and J dropped 0 bases, with 10 bases sitting between them.

The CDR3 protein is CALGRDSYNEQYF. In DNA form, the CDR3 reads TGTGCCCTCGGGCGAGACTCCTACAATGAGCAGTACTTC. The chain uses TRBV5-4 and TRBJ2-5, with D hard to call. This CDR3 comprises 13 residues. Germline assignment: CDR1 SGHNT and CDR2 YYREEE (reference sequence). V was trimmed by 10 bases and J by 11 bases, leaving 24 bases between them.

The rearrangement uses TRBV11-3 and TRBJ2-3, with D unclear. The germline CDR1 and CDR2 sequences are SGHNT and YENEEA. The length of the CDR3 is 13 residues. With 3 bases removed from V and 2 bases from J, the gap between germline ends came to 6 bases. The CDR3 spells CASSFTPTDTQYF. Here the CDR3 DNA reads TGTGCCAGCAGCTTTACTCCCACAGATACGCAGTATTTT.

The chain has TRBV10-3 and TRBJ2-4; D is perhaps TRBD2 (5 bases). In germline, CDR1 is ENHRY, CDR2 SYGVKD. The CDR3 length is 15 residues. The V end lost 6 bases, the J end lost 0 bases, and 12 bases lay between the germline ends. The CDR3 sequence: CAISPTIVAKNIQYF. The CDR3 nucleotides read TGTGCCATCAGCCCGACTATCGTAGCCAAAAACATTCAGTACTTC.